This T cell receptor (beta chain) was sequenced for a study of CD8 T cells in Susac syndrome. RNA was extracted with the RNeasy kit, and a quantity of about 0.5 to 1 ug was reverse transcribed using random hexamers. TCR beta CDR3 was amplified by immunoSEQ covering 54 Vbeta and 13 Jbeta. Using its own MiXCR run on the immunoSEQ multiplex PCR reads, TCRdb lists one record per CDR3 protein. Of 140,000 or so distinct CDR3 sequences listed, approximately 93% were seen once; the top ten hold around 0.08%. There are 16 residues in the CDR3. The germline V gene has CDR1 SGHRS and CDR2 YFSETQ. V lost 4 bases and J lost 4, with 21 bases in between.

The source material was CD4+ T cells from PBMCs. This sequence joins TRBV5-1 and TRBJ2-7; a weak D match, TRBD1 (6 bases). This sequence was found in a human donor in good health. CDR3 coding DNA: TGCGCCAGCAGCCTCCGGCCACAGGGTTCCGATTACGAGCAGTACTTC. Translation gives CASSLRPQGSDYEQYF.